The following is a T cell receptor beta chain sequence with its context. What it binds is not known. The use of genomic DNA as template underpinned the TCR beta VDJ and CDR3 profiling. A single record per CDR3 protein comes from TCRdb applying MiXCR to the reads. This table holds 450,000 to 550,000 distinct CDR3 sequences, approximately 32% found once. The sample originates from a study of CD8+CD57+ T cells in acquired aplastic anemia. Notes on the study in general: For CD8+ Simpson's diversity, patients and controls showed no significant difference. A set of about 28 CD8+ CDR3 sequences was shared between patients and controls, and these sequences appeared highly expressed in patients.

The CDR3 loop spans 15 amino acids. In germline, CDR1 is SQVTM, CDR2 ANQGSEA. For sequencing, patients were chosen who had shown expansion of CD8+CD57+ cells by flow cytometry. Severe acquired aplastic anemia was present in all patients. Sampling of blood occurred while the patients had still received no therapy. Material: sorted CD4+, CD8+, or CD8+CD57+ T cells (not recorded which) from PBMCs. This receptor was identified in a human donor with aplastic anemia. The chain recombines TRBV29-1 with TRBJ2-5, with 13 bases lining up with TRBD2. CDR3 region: CSAALAGGYQETQYF. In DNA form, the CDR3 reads TGCAGTGCTGCACTAGCGGGGGGGTACCAAGAGACCCAGTACTTC.